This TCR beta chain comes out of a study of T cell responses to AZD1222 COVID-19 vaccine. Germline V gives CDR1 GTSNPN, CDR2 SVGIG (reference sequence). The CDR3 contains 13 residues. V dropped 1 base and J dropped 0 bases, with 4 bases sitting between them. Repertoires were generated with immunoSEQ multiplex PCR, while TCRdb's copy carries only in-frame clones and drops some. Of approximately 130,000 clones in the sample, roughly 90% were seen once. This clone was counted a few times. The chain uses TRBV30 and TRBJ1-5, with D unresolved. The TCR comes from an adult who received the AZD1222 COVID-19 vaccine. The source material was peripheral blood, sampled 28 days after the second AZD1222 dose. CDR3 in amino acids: CAWSEDSNQPQHF. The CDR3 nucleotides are TGTGCCTGGAGTGAGGATAGCAATCAGCCCCAGCATTTT.